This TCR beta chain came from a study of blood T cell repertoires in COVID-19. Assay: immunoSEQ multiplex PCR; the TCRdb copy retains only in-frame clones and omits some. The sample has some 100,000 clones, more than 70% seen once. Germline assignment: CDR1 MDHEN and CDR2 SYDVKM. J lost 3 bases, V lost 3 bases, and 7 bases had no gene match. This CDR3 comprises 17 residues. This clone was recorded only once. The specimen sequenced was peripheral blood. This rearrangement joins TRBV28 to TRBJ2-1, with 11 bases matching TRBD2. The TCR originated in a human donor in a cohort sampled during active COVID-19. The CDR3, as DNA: TGTGCCAGCAGTTTGTCTAGCGGGAGGTCTCTCTACAATGAGCAGTTCTTC. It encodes CASSLSSGRSLYNEQFF.